This TCR beta chain is from a study of blood T cells in healthy people across ages. Study outcomes and limitations: The study lacked donor CMV status, which possibly confounded expanded clonotype changes.

The second PCR ran 7 to 11 cycles with a sample-barcoded 5' primer and J-beta primers. One entry per CDR3 protein results from TCRdb running MiXCR on the 5' RACE reads. The data show over 1.5 million distinct CDR3 sequences, approximately 50% seen once. This clonotype has just a few counts. Its antigen is currently unknown. This CDR3 is 17 amino acids long. The V segment lost 5 bases and the J segment 4 bases; nucleotides outside the gene matches: 10. Germline assignment: CDR1 SGHVS and CDR2 FNYEAQ. The receptor's source is a woman between 35 and 50 years old in good health. Sequencing was carried out using blood. This chain joins TRBV7-6 and TRBJ2-6; 8 positions agree with TRBD1. For the CDR3, the DNA is TGTGCCAGCAGCACTGGACAGGGCGCATCAGGGGCCAACGTCCTGACTTTC. It translates to CASSTGQGASGANVLTF.